This passage covers 20 T cell receptor beta chains from one sample sequenced in a study of CD8 T cells in ankylosing spondylitis. A single record per CDR3 protein comes from TCRdb applying MiXCR to the 5' RACE reads. The data contain roughly 370,000 distinct CDR3 sequences, 20% to 25% of them seen just once; the ten biggest clones take up approximately 16%. Study observations and caveats: In ankylosing spondylitis blood, a motif of eight highly homologous TCR beta variants appeared characteristic.

These receptors' antigens are unknown. Sequenced input: blood, either unsorted or a sorted T cell fraction (not recorded which). The receptors stem from a male donor with ankylosing spondylitis.

The chain combines TRBV28 with TRBJ2-7, with D tentatively TRBD2 (6 bases). Germline values: CDR1 MDHEN, CDR2 SYDVKM. The CDR3 covers 16 residues. V lost 2 bases and J 3 bases, leaving 17 bases between the germline ends. CDR3 region: CASSLIPDPGGYEQYF. For the CDR3, the DNA is TGTGCCAGCAGTTTAATTCCAGACCCCGGGGGCTACGAGCAGTACTTC.

The V and J genes are TRBV6-1 and TRBJ2-5, with TRBD2 matching over 8 bases. The CDR3 is 14 amino acids. The germline V gene has CDR1 MNHNS and CDR2 SASEGT. The junction had 6 bases not matched to a gene; V was cut back by 8 bases and J by 1 base. The CDR3 DNA is TGTGCCAGCGCCTCGGGAGGGACCCAAGAGACCCAGTACTTC. This encodes CASASGGTQETQYF.

This clonotype was seen more than once but under ten times. The CDR3: CASSQERRNSRSATGELFF. CDR3 nucleotide sequence: TGCGCCAGCAGCCAAGAGAGGCGGAACTCTCGATCCGCCACCGGGGAGCTGTTTTTT. The chain recombines TRBV4-1 with TRBJ2-2; no clear D. This CDR3 comprises 19 residues. Trimming stripped 0 bases from V and 4 bases from J, with 21 bases between. Germline V gene data show CDR1 as MGHRA and CDR2 as YSYEKL.

The sample holds a few counts of this clonotype. This chain connects TRBV7-2 to TRBJ2-3; no firm D call. Germline loops: CDR1 SGHTA, CDR2 FQGNSA. Trimming took 4 bases from V and 0 from J, leaving 8 bases between them. The CDR3 extends over 14 amino acids. CDR3 coding DNA: TGTGCCAGCAGCTCGTCTATTAGCACAGATACGCAGTATTTT. Encoded protein: CASSSSISTDTQYF.

This clonotype was counted between two and nine times. The gene calls are TRBV6-4 and TRBJ2-6; no definite D call. The V end was cut by 5 bases, the J end by 1 base, with 6 bases between. The CDR3 consists of 14 residues. CDR1 MRHNA and CDR2 SNTAGT come from the germline V gene. The CDR3 reads CASSRVSGANVLTF. The CDR3 DNA reads TGTGCCAGCAGTCGCGTTTCTGGGGCCAACGTCCTGACTTTC.

Ten or more counts support this clonotype. The rearrangement links TRBV16 to TRBJ2-1, with 8 bases lining up with TRBD2. The CDR3 consists of 13 residues. Looked up from germline, CDR1 is KGHSY and CDR2 is FQNENV. J was trimmed by 15 bases and V by 2 bases; bases with no gene match: 9. In DNA, the CDR3 is TGTGCCAGCAGCCAACCTCCTGGGACTAGAGGGTTCTTC. Its protein product is CASSQPPGTRGFF. The whole variable domain, filled in from reference TRBV16 and TRBJ2-1, reads GEEVAQTPKHLVRGEGQKAKLYCAPIKGHSYVFWYQQVLKNEFKFLISFQNENVFDETGMPKERFSAKCLPNSPCSLEIQATKLEDSAVYFCASSQPPGTRGFFGPGTRLTVL.

The chain has TRBV20-1 and TRBJ2-2; no definite D call. Trimming stripped 0 bases from V and 2 bases from J, with 10 bases between. The CDR3 has 15 amino acids. The V gene's germline CDR1 is DFQATT and CDR2 SNEGSKA (reference sequence). This CDR3 is CSARDSGANTGELFF. Written as DNA, the CDR3 is TGCAGTGCTAGAGACTCCGGAGCAAACACCGGGGAGCTGTTTTTT.

This chain uses TRBV6-1 with TRBJ2-7, with 12 positions matching TRBD2. The V and J ends lost 6 bases and 5 bases, in that order; junction bases with no gene match: 11. In germline, CDR1 is MNHNS, CDR2 SASEGT. CDR3 length equals 16 residues. In DNA, the CDR3 is TGTGCCAGCAGCACCTTGGGACTAGCGGGCTTCAACGAGCAGTACTTC. Protein: CASSTLGLAGFNEQYF.

This chain uses TRBV20-1 with TRBJ2-7; D possibly corresponds to TRBD1 (6 bases). There are 13 residues in the CDR3. Germline V lookup: CDR1 DFQATT, CDR2 SNEGSKA (reference sequence). The V end lost 5 bases, the J end lost 7 bases, and 18 bases lay between the germline ends. The CDR3 region is CSAHGPTGGEQYF. CDR3 sequence (DNA): TGCAGTGCTCATGGACCGACAGGTGGGGAGCAGTACTTC.

This clonotype has a handful of counts. The V call is TRBV29-1, the J call TRBJ2-2, with TRBD1 matching 7 bases. V trimming: 4 bases; J trimming: 3 bases; junction bases outside the gene matches: 5. Germline CDR1 and CDR2: SQVTM and ANQGSEA. This CDR3 region has 14 residues. The CDR3 loop is CSVAWTGDTGELFF. Here the CDR3 DNA reads TGCAGCGTTGCGTGGACAGGTGACACCGGGGAGCTGTTTTTT.

This clonotype was observed once. The chain joins TRBV15 to TRBJ2-7; D assignment may be TRBD1 or TRBD2 (5 bases each). V was clipped by 1 base and J by 0 bases, with 7 bases between them. Germline-derived CDR1 and CDR2 are LNHNV and YYDKDF (reference sequence). The length of the CDR3 is 14 residues. CDR3 sequence reads: CATSRAGTSYEQYF. The CDR3 coding sequence is TGTGCCACCAGCAGAGCCGGGACCTCCTACGAGCAGTACTTC.

This chain joins TRBV7-9 and TRBJ1-3; D is unresolved. V shed 5 bases and J shed 0 bases, with 11 bases lying between them. The CDR3 runs to 15 residues. The germline V gene encodes CDR1 SEHNR and CDR2 FQNEAQ (reference sequence). The CDR3 reads CASSARVSSGNTIYF. CDR3 sequence (DNA): TGTGCCAGCAGCGCTCGCGTCAGCTCTGGAAACACCATATATTTT.

This chain joins TRBV5-1 and TRBJ2-2, with D hard to call. The germline V gene has CDR1 SGHRS and CDR2 YFSETQ. The CDR3 is 15 amino acids. V dropped 0 bases and J dropped 3 bases, with 9 bases sitting between them. The CDR3 nucleotides are TGCGCCAGCAGCTTGGGACATTCGGACACCGGGGAGCTGTTTTTT. It encodes CASSLGHSDTGELFF.

The sample holds a few counts of this clonotype. The J gene is TRBJ2-6, the V gene TRBV12-3 or TRBV12-4; D gene unclear. V gave up 11 bases and J gave up 2 bases, with 10 bases separating them. There are 13 residues in the CDR3. CDR3 sequence: CAARAAGANVLTF. The CDR3 bases are TGTGCCGCCCGGGCGGCTGGGGCCAACGTCCTGACTTTC.

The chain joins TRBV4-1 to TRBJ1-6, with 8 bases that match TRBD1. Trimming cost V 4 bases and J 10 bases; bases outside gene matches: 9. CDR1 and CDR2 from the germline V gene are MGHRA and YSYEKL. The CDR3 sequence is 15 residues long. CDR3 DNA: TGCGCCAGCAGCCGGGATGACAGGGGAATGTCACCCCTCCACTTT. It codes for CASSRDDRGMSPLHF.

This clonotype has a handful of counts. The chain recombines TRBV5-1 with TRBJ2-2, with TRBD1 matching over 8 bases. The CDR3 sequence is 17 residues long. Germline CDR1 SGHRS, CDR2 YFSETQ. The V and J ends lost 1 base and 7 bases, in that order; junction bases with no gene match: 12. The CDR3 coding sequence is TGCGCCAGCAGCTTGAACCCAGGGGGCGAATATGGCGGGGAGCTGTTTTTT. Translated: CASSLNPGGEYGGELFF.

This clonotype was seen a handful of times. The chain carries TRBV20-1 and TRBJ2-3; D not certain. CDR3 size: 14 residues. Between the trimmed V and J ends, which lost 3 bases and 3 bases, there was a span of 13 bases. CDR1 is DFQATT, CDR2 SNEGSKA, per germline (reference sequence). CDR3 DNA: TGCAGTGCTAGTAAAGGCGTCCAGACAGATACGCAGTATTTT. The encoded protein is CSASKGVQTDTQYF.

This clonotype appeared a few times. The chain recombines TRBV18 with TRBJ2-1, with TRBD1 identical over 9 bases. CDR1 is KGHSH, CDR2 LQKENI, per germline. The CDR3 has 13 residues. Unmatched junction bases numbered 0, after V lost 3 bases and J lost 6 bases. CDR3 bases: TGTGCCAGCTCACCGGACAGGGGCAATGAGCAGTTCTTC. It yields the protein CASSPDRGNEQFF.

This clonotype was seen more than once but under ten times. The V and J genes are TRBV29-1 and TRBJ1-2; D gene ambiguous. Trimming pared 7 bases from V and 6 bases from J, leaving 6 bases between. Germline V CDR1 and CDR2: SQVTM, ANQGSEA. CDR3 length equals 9 residues. The CDR3 protein is CSANDGYTF. Written as DNA, the CDR3 is TGCAGCGCCAACGATGGCTACACCTTC.

This sequence joins TRBV30 and TRBJ2-2; 11 nucleotides align to TRBD2. The CDR3 runs to 16 residues. The germline gives CDR1 GTSNPN, CDR2 SVGIG (reference sequence). The V segment lost 1 base and the J segment 4 bases; nucleotides outside the gene matches: 5. CDR3 nucleotide sequence: TGTGCCTGGAGTGGCACTAGCGGGAGTTTCACCGGGGAGCTGTTTTTT. As protein: CAWSGTSGSFTGELFF.